The 10 T cell receptor beta chains below come from one sample, sequenced in a study of cytomegalovirus exposure and HLA in healthy donors. The PCR was carried out with 60 Vbeta primers and 13 Jbeta primers. TCRdb's table, derived via immunoSEQ multiplex PCR, lists solely in-frame clones and lacks some. The table records about 130,000 clones, roughly 79% of them present only once. Sequences were obtained from PBMCs. These receptors all stem from a woman aged 45-65 years in good health and CMV-seronegative.

This chain joins TRBV6-5 and TRBJ2-1; perhaps TRBD1 as D (5 bases). Germline CDR1 MNHEY, CDR2 SVGAGI. The CDR3 loop spans 12 amino acids. The germline V and J ends were trimmed by 5 bases and 10 bases, with 12 bases remaining between them. CDR3 DNA: TGTGCCAGCAGTCTTCTAGGGGTCGAGCAGTTCTTC. Translated, it gives CASSLLGVEQFF.

The chain uses TRBV29-1 and TRBJ1-1, with 7 positions matching TRBD1. The CDR3 has 14 residues. The J segment lost 1 base and the V segment lost 6 bases, leaving 8 bases of the junction unmatched. CDR1 and CDR2 from the germline V gene are SQVTM and ANQGSEA. The CDR3 loop reads CSVLGTVTNTEAFF. The CDR3 nucleotides are TGCAGCGTACTCGGGACAGTTACGAACACTGAAGCTTTCTTT. The full variable domain, with the rest looked up from reference TRBV29-1 and TRBJ1-1, is SAVISQKPSRDICQRGTSLTIQCQVDSQVTMMFWYRQQPGQSLTLIATANQGSEATYESGFVIDKFPISRPNLTFSTLTVSNMSPEDSSIYLCSVLGTVTNTEAFFGQGTRLTVV.

This rearrangement joins TRBV9 to TRBJ1-2; D gene ambiguous. This CDR3 contains 18 residues. The germline V gene has CDR1 SGDLS and CDR2 YYNGEE. V was shortened by 0 bases and J by 8 bases, with 26 bases between the two germline ends. CDR3 loop: CASSVGGVQVGPGRGYTF. The CDR3 DNA reads as TGTGCCAGCAGCGTAGGGGGAGTCCAAGTGGGCCCGGGGAGGGGCTACACCTTC.

This sequence joins TRBV9 and TRBJ2-1, with 10 positions matching TRBD2. V shed 6 bases, J shed 10 bases, and the junction held 7 bases outside the gene matches. The CDR3 totals 13 residues. In germline, CDR1 is SGDLS, CDR2 YYNGEE. The CDR3 reads CASTVKLAGEQFF. CDR3 in DNA: TGTGCCAGCACGGTTAAACTAGCGGGAGAGCAGTTCTTC.

In its sample, this clone was seen once. The gene calls are TRBV19 and TRBJ2-1; TRBD1 matches 8 bases. CDR1 LNHDA and CDR2 SQIVND come from the germline V gene (reference sequence). V lost 3 bases to trimming and J lost 2 bases; unmatched junction nucleotides: 3. The CDR3 is 15 amino acids. CDR3 sequence reads: CASSIQGATYNEQFF. DNA of the CDR3: TGTGCCAGTAGTATTCAGGGGGCCACCTACAATGAGCAGTTCTTC.

This clone was picked up a small number of times. The genes are TRBV9 and TRBJ2-3; 9 bases agree with TRBD1. The CDR3 has 16 residues. Germline loops: CDR1 SGDLS, CDR2 YYNGEE. V lost 4 bases and J lost 0; bases outside the gene matches: 6. The CDR3 loop reads CASSIGQGRSTDTQYF. The CDR3 nucleotides are TGTGCCAGCAGCATCGGACAGGGGCGAAGCACAGATACGCAGTATTTT.

This chain uses TRBV5-1 with TRBJ2-1; D not resolved. V lost 0 bases to trimming and J lost 3 bases, with 10 bases between them. Germline values: CDR1 SGHRS, CDR2 YFSETQ. The CDR3 consists of 15 residues. The CDR3 region is CASSLDAGDYNEQFF. The CDR3 DNA reads TGCGCCAGCAGCTTGGACGCCGGTGACTACAATGAGCAGTTCTTC. The full variable domain, completed using reference TRBV5-1 and TRBJ2-1, is KAGVTQTPRYLIKTRGQQVTLSCSPISGHRSVSWYQQTPGQGLQFLFEYFSETQRNKGNFPGRFSGRQFSNSRSEMNVSTLELGDSALYLCASSLDAGDYNEQFFGPGTRLTVL.

The chain recombines TRBV2 with TRBJ2-3; 11 nucleotides line up with TRBD2. Germline V gene sequence: CDR1 SNHLY, CDR2 FYNNEI. The V and J ends lost 6 bases and 2 bases, in that order; junction bases with no gene match: 4. CDR3 length: 15 residues. The CDR3: CASSQGLAVTDTQYF. For the CDR3, the DNA is TGTGCCAGCAGCCAGGGACTAGCGGTCACAGATACGCAGTATTTT. Full variable domain (outside the CDR3, taken from reference TRBV2 and TRBJ2-3): EPEVTQTPSHQVTQMGQEVILRCVPISNHLYFYWYRQILGQKVEFLVSFYNNEISEKSEIFDDQFSVERPDGSNFTLKIRSTKLEDSAMYFCASSQGLAVTDTQYFGPGTRLTVL.

The chain joins TRBV27 to TRBJ2-2; 10 nucleotides line up with TRBD2. Germline CDR1 MNHEY, CDR2 SMNVEV (reference sequence). CDR3 length: 17 residues. V shed 1 base, J shed 7 bases, and the junction held 9 bases outside the gene matches. This chain's CDR3 is CASSLLGLAGVGGELFF. The CDR3 nucleotides read TGTGCCAGCAGTTTATTGGGGCTAGCGGGAGTTGGCGGGGAGCTGTTTTTT.

This clone was detected only a few times. V is TRBV5-4 and J is TRBJ2-5; TRBD1 matches at 8 bases. Germline lookup yields CDR1 SGHNT and CDR2 YYREEE (reference sequence). V shed 5 bases, J shed 1 base, and the junction held 10 bases outside the gene matches. The CDR3 loop spans 16 amino acids. The CDR3 DNA sequence: TGTGCCAGCAGAGGGACCAAACAGGGGGTCCAAGAGACCCAGTACTTC. The encoded protein is CASRGTKQGVQETQYF.